This T cell receptor (beta chain) was observed in a study of T cell responses to AZD1222 COVID-19 vaccine. Germline V gene lookup returns CDR1 SGHRS and CDR2 YFSETQ. The CDR3 consists of 13 residues. V was pared by 5 bases and J by 1 base, with 9 bases between. Assay used: immunoSEQ multiplex PCR; TCRdb lists only in-frame clones, some missing. The table lists some 87,000 clones, roughly nine tenths of them singletons. The sequence derives from an adult in good health. Sequences were derived from peripheral blood, sampled on day 0 of AZD1222 vaccination. The chain joins TRBV5-1 to TRBJ1-2; TRBD1 is a possible D gene (5 bases). CDR3 protein: CASRPDSNYGYTF. CDR3 sequence (DNA): TGCGCCAGCAGGCCTGACAGTAACTATGGCTACACCTTC. The full variable domain, in which reference TRBV5-1 and TRBJ1-2 provide the parts outside the CDR3, is KAGVTQTPRYLIKTRGQQVTLSCSPISGHRSVSWYQQTPGQGLQFLFEYFSETQRNKGNFPGRFSGRQFSNSRSEMNVSTLELGDSALYLCASRPDSNYGYTFGSGTRLTVV.